One and the same sample provided the 30 T cell receptor beta chains below, sequenced in a study of cytotoxic CD8 clonotypes in ibrutinib-treated CLL. Sequencing was performed with immunoSEQ multiplex PCR; in TCRdb, only in-frame clones are kept and a portion is missing. The profile shows about 200,000 clones, nearly 80% of them singletons. Sequences were derived from PBMCs, sampled after 12 months of ibrutinib treatment. The receptors come from a human donor with chronic lymphocytic leukemia.

This chain links TRBV18 with TRBJ1-3; no clear D gene. Germline CDR1 reads KGHSH; CDR2 reads LQKENI. Trimming stripped 1 base from V and 2 bases from J, with 15 bases between. This CDR3 contains 17 residues. DNA for the CDR3: TGTGCCAGCTCACCACAGAAGGGAGGAGGAGCTGGAAACACCATATATTTT. Its translation: CASSPQKGGGAGNTIYF.

The chain links TRBV19 to TRBJ1-2, with D tentatively TRBD1 (6 bases). Germline CDR1 reads LNHDA; CDR2 reads SQIVND (reference sequence). V was trimmed by 8 bases and J by 3 bases, leaving 10 bases between them. The CDR3 has 12 residues. Here the CDR3 reads CASRDTYYGYTF. The CDR3 nucleotides are TGTGCCAGTCGGGACACCTACTATGGCTACACCTTC.

This chain joins TRBV6-6 and TRBJ1-1; no firm D call. The germline V gene has CDR1 MNHNY and CDR2 SVGAGI (reference sequence). This CDR3 has 13 residues. The germline V and J ends were trimmed by 5 bases and 2 bases, with 9 bases remaining between them. CDR3 DNA: TGTGCCAGCAGTACCGAGGGCAACACTGAAGCTTTCTTT. Translated: CASSTEGNTEAFF.

The chain employs TRBV5-4 and TRBJ2-4; D gene uncertain. The CDR3 is made up of 16 amino acids. Trimming pared 0 bases from V and 8 bases from J, leaving 18 bases between. CDR1 and CDR2 (germline): SGHNT, YYREEE (reference sequence). The CDR3 nucleotides are TGTGCCAGCAGCTTGGTTTTGCTGGGGAAAACGGACATTCAGTACTTC. Translating it yields CASSLVLLGKTDIQYF.

V gene TRBV10-3 combines with J gene TRBJ2-1; TRBD2 might be the D (5 bases). Germline V gives CDR1 ENHRY, CDR2 SYGVKD. The CDR3 covers 17 residues. Between the trimmed V and J ends, which lost 0 bases and 6 bases, there was a span of 18 bases. CDR3 protein: CAISESAETIGFNEQFF. As DNA, the CDR3 is TGTGCCATCAGTGAGTCGGCTGAGACTATCGGCTTCAATGAGCAGTTCTTC.

The chain recombines TRBV18 with TRBJ2-7; perhaps TRBD2 as D (5 bases). V dropped 3 bases and J dropped 4 bases, with 10 bases sitting between them. The CDR3 sequence is 13 residues long. Germline CDR1 and CDR2: KGHSH and LQKENI. As DNA, the CDR3 is TGTGCCAGCTCACCTGGGGAGTTTTACGAGCAGTACTTC. Residues: CASSPGEFYEQYF.

Only a few counts were recorded for this clone. V and J are TRBV5-1 and TRBJ1-4; no clear D gene. There are 13 residues in the CDR3. The germline V gene has CDR1 SGHRS and CDR2 YFSETQ. Deletions cut 0 bases from V and 7 bases from J, with 7 bases between. In nucleotides, the CDR3 is TGCGCCAGCAGCTTGGAGAATAGTGAAAAACTGTTTTTT. Its protein is CASSLENSEKLFF.

V usage is TRBV2 and J usage is TRBJ1-4; 8 positions agree with TRBD1. Germline CDR1 SNHLY, CDR2 FYNNEI. V shed 1 base, J shed 0 bases, and the junction held 1 base outside the gene matches. The CDR3 has 16 residues. The CDR3 coding sequence is TGTGCCAGCAGTGAAGTGGACAGGGCAACTAATGAAAAACTGTTTTTT. Amino acids: CASSEVDRATNEKLFF.

The chain couples TRBV5-1 to TRBJ1-4; 9 bases agree with TRBD1. J gave up 8 bases and V 3 bases, and 11 bases lay outside the gene matches. This CDR3 is built from 16 residues. Germline loops: CDR1 SGHRS, CDR2 YFSETQ. The CDR3, as DNA: TGCGCCAGCAGCTCCGGGACAGGGATGTTAGGGGAAAAACTGTTTTTT. This gives the protein CASSSGTGMLGEKLFF.

CDR3 region: CASKLYLAGAEETQYF. The CDR3 DNA is TGTGCCAGCAAACTGTATCTAGCGGGGGCTGAAGAGACCCAGTACTTC. The chain has TRBV6-6 and TRBJ2-5; 10 nucleotides agree with TRBD2. Germline V gene lookup returns CDR1 MNHNY and CDR2 SVGAGI (reference sequence). The CDR3 covers 16 residues. V dropped 7 bases and J dropped 3; count of bases not matched to a gene: 11.

The chain links TRBV4-1 to TRBJ2-7; 8 nucleotides match TRBD2. V was pared by 5 bases and J by 3 bases, with 9 bases of the junction left unmatched. The CDR3 consists of 15 residues. Germline CDR1 reads MGHRA; CDR2 reads YSYEKL. The CDR3 sequence: CASSAKPGTSYEQYF. The DNA of the CDR3 is TGCGCCAGCAGCGCCAAACCCGGGACTAGCTACGAGCAGTACTTC.

V usage is TRBV6-1 and J usage is TRBJ1-1; D might be TRBD1 (6 bases). Germline-derived CDR1 and CDR2 are MNHNS and SASEGT. The CDR3 totals 16 residues. V dropped 2 bases and J dropped 3 bases, with 16 bases sitting between them. The CDR3 DNA is TGTGCCAGCAGTGAAAACAGGGTGTGGGACTACACTGAAGCTTTCTTT. Amino acids: CASSENRVWDYTEAFF.

This chain joins TRBV28 and TRBJ1-2; tentatively, D is TRBD1 (6 bases). The CDR3 runs 14 residues. V was clipped by 3 bases and J by 1 base, with 9 bases between them. From germline, CDR1 is MDHEN and CDR2 SYDVKM. The DNA for the CDR3 is TGTGCCAGCAGTTTGCTACAGGGTAACTATGGCTACACCTTC. Translated, it gives CASSLLQGNYGYTF.

The rearrangement joins TRBV5-1 to TRBJ1-1; D is ambiguous. The ends were cut back, 0 bases at V and 0 bases at J, with 3 bases in the middle. Germline lookup yields CDR1 SGHRS and CDR2 YFSETQ. The CDR3 totals 13 residues. Here the CDR3 DNA reads TGCGCCAGCAGCTTGGGAATGAACACTGAAGCTTTCTTT. This sequence encodes CASSLGMNTEAFF. The full variable domain, its missing parts supplied by reference TRBV5-1 and TRBJ1-1, is KAGVTQTPRYLIKTRGQQVTLSCSPISGHRSVSWYQQTPGQGLQFLFEYFSETQRNKGNFPGRFSGRQFSNSRSEMNVSTLELGDSALYLCASSLGMNTEAFFGQGTRLTVV.

The CDR3 DNA sequence: TGTGCCACCAGCAGAGTACGGCAAACTGAAGCTTTCTTT. Translating gives CATSRVRQTEAFF. The chain recombines TRBV15 with TRBJ1-1; D is unclear. This CDR3 has 13 residues. The V gene lost 1 base and the J gene lost 5 bases, with 8 bases spanning the gap. Looked up from germline, CDR1 is LNHNV and CDR2 is YYDKDF (reference sequence).

J is TRBJ2-5 and V is TRBV2; D might be TRBD1 or TRBD2, each matching 6 bases. The V and J ends lost 10 bases and 1 base respectively, with 16 bases between them. There are 14 residues in the CDR3. In germline, CDR1 is SNHLY, CDR2 FYNNEI. The CDR3 spells CATRGGLFQETQYF. Here the CDR3 DNA reads TGTGCCACCAGGGGAGGCCTATTCCAAGAGACCCAGTACTTC.

This chain connects TRBV4-1 to TRBJ2-7; 9 nucleotides line up with TRBD1. CDR3 length: 18 residues. From germline, CDR1 is MGHRA and CDR2 YSYEKL. After removal of 0 bases from V and 6 bases from J, the junction contained 15 bases not matched to a gene. The CDR3 bases are TGCGCCAGCAGCCAAGAAGCATCAGGACAGGGGTTTTATGGCGAGCAGTACTTC. As protein: CASSQEASGQGFYGEQYF.

V and J are TRBV6-4 and TRBJ1-2; 9 bases align to TRBD1. Unmatched junction bases numbered 0, after V lost 0 bases and J lost 7 bases. The CDR3 is 13 amino acids. CDR1 and CDR2 from the germline V gene are MRHNA and SNTAGT. CDR3 DNA sequence: TGTGCCAGCAGTGACTCGACAGGGGGTGGCTACACCTTC. It translates to CASSDSTGGGYTF.

This sequence joins TRBV27 and TRBJ1-5; D is uncertain. Germline V gives CDR1 MNHEY, CDR2 SMNVEV (reference sequence). This CDR3 is built from 12 residues. Between the trimmed V and J ends, which lost 2 bases and 5 bases, there was a span of 4 bases. This chain's CDR3 is CASSLPDQPQHF. In DNA form, the CDR3 reads TGTGCCAGCAGTTTACCGGATCAGCCCCAGCATTTT.

This clone appeared a few times. J is TRBJ2-4 and V is TRBV25-1; D possibly corresponds to TRBD1 (6 bases). CDR1 is MGHDK and CDR2 is SYGVNS in the germline V gene. Trimming left V 1 base short and J 1 base short, with 14 bases between. This CDR3 has 17 amino acids. In nucleotides, the CDR3 is TGTGCCAGCAGTGAATCTGTAGGGGGTTGGGCCAAAAACATTCAGTACTTC. Translation gives CASSESVGGWAKNIQYF.

As regards this clone: Additional DNA sequences in this sample encode the identical CDR3. The rearrangement links TRBV7-9 to TRBJ1-1, with no clear D. Trimming shortened V by 1 base and J by 7 bases, and 7 bases separated the two germline ends. The CDR3 length is 12 residues. Germline CDR1 reads SEHNR; CDR2 reads FQNEAQ (reference sequence). CDR3 sequence (DNA): TGTGCCAGCAGCTTAGTTAAGGTTGAAGCTTTCTTT. Translated, it gives CASSLVKVEAFF.

This clone was observed once. The rearrangement links TRBV5-1 to TRBJ2-2; 12 nucleotides align to TRBD2. The junction had 2 bases not matched to a gene; V was cut back by 4 bases and J by 4 bases. CDR1 and CDR2 (germline): SGHRS, YFSETQ. The CDR3 loop spans 15 amino acids. The CDR3 protein is CASSPTSGGTGELFF. The DNA of the CDR3 is TGCGCCAGCAGCCCGACTAGCGGGGGCACCGGGGAGCTGTTTTTT.

The chain is built from TRBV7-6 and TRBJ2-3, with D possibly TRBD2 on 5 matching bases. Trimming stripped 5 bases from V and 3 bases from J, with 12 bases between. CDR3 length: 14 amino acids. Germline CDR1 reads SGHVS; CDR2 reads FNYEAQ. The CDR3 is CASSPWSGTDTQYF. The CDR3, as DNA: TGTGCCAGCAGCCCTTGGAGCGGAACAGATACGCAGTATTTT.

This clone occurred once. The chain uses TRBV5-1 and TRBJ2-5; TRBD1 aligns across 8 bases. From germline, CDR1 is SGHRS and CDR2 YFSETQ. J gave up 5 bases and V 7 bases, and 13 bases lay outside the gene matches. The CDR3 is made up of 15 amino acids. The DNA of the CDR3 is TGCGCCAGCGCAGTCTTCAGGGGGCAGCGGGAGACCCAGTACTTC. Translating gives CASAVFRGQRETQYF.

This chain joins TRBV9 and TRBJ2-7; 13 bases align to TRBD2. Per the germline V gene, CDR1 is SGDLS and CDR2 is YYNGEE. V trimming: 4 bases; J trimming: 6 bases; junction bases outside the gene matches: 13. This CDR3 has 17 amino acids. For the CDR3, the DNA is TGTGCCAGCAGCAGTGGACTAGCGGGAGTGTGGGGGCTCGAGCAGTACTTC. Translation gives CASSSGLAGVWGLEQYF. The complete variable domain, with remaining parts taken from reference TRBV9 and TRBJ2-7, reads DSGVTQTPKHLITATGQRVTLRCSPRSGDLSVYWYQQSLDQGLQFLIQYYNGEERAKGNILERFSAQQFPDLHSELNLSSLELGDSALYFCASSSGLAGVWGLEQYFGPGTRLTVT.

For this clone: Compared with germline, one end of the junction differs, possibly owing to a read error. The chain employs TRBV7-7 and TRBJ2-3; D remains unclear. The CDR3 contains 13 residues. Per the germline V gene, CDR1 is SSHAT and CDR2 is FNYEAQ (reference sequence). The CDR3: CASSLTGTDTQYF. In DNA, the CDR3 is TGTGCTAGCAGCTTAACCGGCACAGATACGCAGTATTTT.

This clone was seen only a few times. The chain joins TRBV27 to TRBJ2-6, with TRBD1 as a possible D gene (6 bases). This CDR3 is built from 17 residues. CDR1 is MNHEY, CDR2 SMNVEV, per germline (reference sequence). V lost 2 bases to trimming and J lost 0 bases, with 11 bases between them. The CDR3 DNA sequence: TGTGCCAGCAGTTTACAGGGGAGTCCCTCTGGGGCCAACGTCCTGACTTTC. Translation: CASSLQGSPSGANVLTF.

The sample holds a few counts of this clone. CDR3 nucleotide sequence: TGTGCCAGCAGTCCCCTCTGGGTTACCGGGGAGCTGTTTTTT. Its protein product is CASSPLWVTGELFF. This chain uses TRBV28 with TRBJ2-2; D call uncertain. V lost 5 bases, J lost 5 bases, and 12 bases lay in between. CDR1 and CDR2 from the germline V gene are MDHEN and SYDVKM. This CDR3 comprises 14 residues. Drawing the rest from reference TRBV28 and TRBJ2-2, the complete variable domain is DVKVTQSSRYLVKRTGEKVFLECVQDMDHENMFWYRQDPGLGLRLIYFSYDVKMKEKGDIPEGYSVSREKKERFSLILESASTNQTSMYLCASSPLWVTGELFFGEGSRLTVL.

This clone was counted at least ten times. The chain couples TRBV6-1 to TRBJ2-3; 14 nucleotides agree with TRBD2. V dropped 3 bases and J dropped 2; count of bases not matched to a gene: 7. Germline-derived CDR1 and CDR2 are MNHNS and SASEGT. CDR3 size: 18 residues. Written as DNA, the CDR3 is TGTGCCAGCAGTGACCGAAGGACTAGCGGGGGGCACACAGATACGCAGTATTTT. Translation: CASSDRRTSGGHTDTQYF.

CDR3 sequence (DNA): TGTGCCAGCCGCCCGGTGACGGCGGCAGCCTACGAGCAGTACTTC. It codes for CASRPVTAAAYEQYF. The chain couples TRBV27 to TRBJ2-7, with D hard to call. The CDR3 sequence is 15 residues long. CDR1 and CDR2 from the germline V gene are MNHEY and SMNVEV (reference sequence). V was clipped by 8 bases and J by 2 bases, with 19 bases between them.